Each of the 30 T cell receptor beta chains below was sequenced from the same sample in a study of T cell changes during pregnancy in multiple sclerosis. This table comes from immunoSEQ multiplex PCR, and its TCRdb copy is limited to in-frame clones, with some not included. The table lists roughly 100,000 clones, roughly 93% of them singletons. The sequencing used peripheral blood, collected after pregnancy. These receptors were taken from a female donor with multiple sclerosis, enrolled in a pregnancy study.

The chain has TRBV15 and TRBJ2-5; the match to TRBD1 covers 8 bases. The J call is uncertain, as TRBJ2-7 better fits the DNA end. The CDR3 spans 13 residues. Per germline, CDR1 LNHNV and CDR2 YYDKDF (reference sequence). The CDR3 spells CATSFGQGYEQYF. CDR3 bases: TGTGCCACCAGCTTTGGACAGGGCTACGAGCAGTACTTC.

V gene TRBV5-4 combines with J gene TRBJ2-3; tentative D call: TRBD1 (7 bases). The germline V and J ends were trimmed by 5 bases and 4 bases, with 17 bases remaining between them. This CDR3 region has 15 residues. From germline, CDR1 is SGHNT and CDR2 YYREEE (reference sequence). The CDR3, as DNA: TGTGCCAGCAGATCGCTTCAGGGGGGCGCAGATACGCAGTATTTT. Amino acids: CASRSLQGGADTQYF.

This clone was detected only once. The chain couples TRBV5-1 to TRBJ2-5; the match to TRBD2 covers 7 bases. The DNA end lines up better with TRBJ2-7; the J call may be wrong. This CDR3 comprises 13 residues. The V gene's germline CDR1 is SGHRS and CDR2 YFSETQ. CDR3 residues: CASSSGRAVEQYF. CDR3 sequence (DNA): TGCGCCAGCAGCTCAGGGAGGGCTGTCGAGCAGTACTTC.

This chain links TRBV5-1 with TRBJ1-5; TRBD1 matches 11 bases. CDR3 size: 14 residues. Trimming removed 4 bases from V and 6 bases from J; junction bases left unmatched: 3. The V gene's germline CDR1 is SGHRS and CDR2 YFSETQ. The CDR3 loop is CASSLGTGGQPQHF. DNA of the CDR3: TGCGCCAGCAGCCTAGGGACAGGGGGTCAGCCCCAGCATTTT.

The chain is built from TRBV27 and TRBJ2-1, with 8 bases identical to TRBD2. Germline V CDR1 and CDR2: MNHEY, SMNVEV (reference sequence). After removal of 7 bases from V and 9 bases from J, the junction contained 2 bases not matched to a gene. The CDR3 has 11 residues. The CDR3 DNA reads TGTGCCAGCACTCGGGGGGGTGAGCAGTTCTTC. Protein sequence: CASTRGGEQFF.

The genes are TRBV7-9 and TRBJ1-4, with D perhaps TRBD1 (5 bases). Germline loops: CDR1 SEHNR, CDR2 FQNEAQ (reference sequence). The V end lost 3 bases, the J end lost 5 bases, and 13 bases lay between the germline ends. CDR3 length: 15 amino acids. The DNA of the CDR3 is TGTGCCAGCAGCTTGGAACAGGTGACCAATGAAAAACTGTTTTTT. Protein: CASSLEQVTNEKLFF.

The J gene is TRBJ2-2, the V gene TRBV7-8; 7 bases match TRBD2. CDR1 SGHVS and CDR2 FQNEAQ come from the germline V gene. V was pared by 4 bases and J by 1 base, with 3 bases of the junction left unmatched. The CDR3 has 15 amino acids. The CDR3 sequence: CASSSGGLNTGELFF. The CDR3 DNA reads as TGTGCCAGCAGCTCCGGGGGGTTGAACACCGGGGAGCTGTTTTTT.

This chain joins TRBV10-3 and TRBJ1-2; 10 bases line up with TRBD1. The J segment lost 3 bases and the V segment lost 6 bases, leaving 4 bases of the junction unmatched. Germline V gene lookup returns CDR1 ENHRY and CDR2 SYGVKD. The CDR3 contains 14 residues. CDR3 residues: CAIRSDRGDYGYTF. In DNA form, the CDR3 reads TGTGCCATCAGATCGGACAGGGGGGACTATGGCTACACCTTC.

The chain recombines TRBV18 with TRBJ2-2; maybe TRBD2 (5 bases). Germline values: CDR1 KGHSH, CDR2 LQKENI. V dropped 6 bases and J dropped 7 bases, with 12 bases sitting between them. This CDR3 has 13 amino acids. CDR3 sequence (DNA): TGTGCCAGCTCTCCAAGCGGAAACGGGGAGCTGTTTTTT. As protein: CASSPSGNGELFF.

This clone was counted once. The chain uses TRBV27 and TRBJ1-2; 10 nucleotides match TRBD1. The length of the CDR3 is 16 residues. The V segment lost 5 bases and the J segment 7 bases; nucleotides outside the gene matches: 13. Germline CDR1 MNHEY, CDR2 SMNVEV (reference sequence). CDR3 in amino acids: CASSPRTGGGRGGYTF. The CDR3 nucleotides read TGTGCCAGCAGTCCCAGGACAGGGGGGGGTAGAGGTGGCTACACCTTC.

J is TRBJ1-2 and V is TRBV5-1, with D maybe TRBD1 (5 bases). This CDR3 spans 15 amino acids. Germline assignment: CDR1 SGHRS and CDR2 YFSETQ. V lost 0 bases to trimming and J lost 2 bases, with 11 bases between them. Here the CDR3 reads CASSLGEGVNYGYTF. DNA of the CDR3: TGCGCCAGCAGCTTGGGAGAAGGGGTGAACTATGGCTACACCTTC.

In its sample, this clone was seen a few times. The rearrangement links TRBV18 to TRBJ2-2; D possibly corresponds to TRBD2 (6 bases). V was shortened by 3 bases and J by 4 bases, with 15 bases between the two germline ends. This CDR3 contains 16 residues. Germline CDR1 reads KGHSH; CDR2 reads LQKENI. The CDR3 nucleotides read TGTGCCAGCTCACCCCTCGCAGCGGGCTTCACCGGGGAGCTGTTTTTT. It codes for CASSPLAAGFTGELFF.

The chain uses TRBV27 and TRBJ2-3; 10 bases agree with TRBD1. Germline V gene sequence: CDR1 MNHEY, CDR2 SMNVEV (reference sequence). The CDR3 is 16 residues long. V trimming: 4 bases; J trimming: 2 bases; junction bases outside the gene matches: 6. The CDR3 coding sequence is TGTGCCAGCAGTTCCCGGGACAGGGGATACACAGATACGCAGTATTTT. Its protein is CASSSRDRGYTDTQYF.

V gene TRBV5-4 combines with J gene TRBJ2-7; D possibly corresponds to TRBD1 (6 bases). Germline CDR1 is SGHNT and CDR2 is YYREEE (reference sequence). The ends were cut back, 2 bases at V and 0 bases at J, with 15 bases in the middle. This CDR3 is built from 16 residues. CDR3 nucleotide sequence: TGTGCCAGCAGCTTACAACAGGGAATTAGCTCCTACGAGCAGTACTTC. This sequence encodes CASSLQQGISSYEQYF.

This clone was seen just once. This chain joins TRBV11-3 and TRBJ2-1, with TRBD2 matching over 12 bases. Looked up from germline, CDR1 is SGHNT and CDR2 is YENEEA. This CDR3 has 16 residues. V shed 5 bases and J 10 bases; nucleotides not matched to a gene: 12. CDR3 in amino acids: CASSPVASGGALEQFF. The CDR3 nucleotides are TGTGCCAGCAGCCCTGTTGCTAGCGGGGGGGCCTTAGAGCAGTTCTTC.

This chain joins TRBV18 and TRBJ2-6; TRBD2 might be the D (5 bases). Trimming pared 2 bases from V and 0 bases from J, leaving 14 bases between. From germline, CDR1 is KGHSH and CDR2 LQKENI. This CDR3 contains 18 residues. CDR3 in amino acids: CASSPIPGGSSGANVLTF. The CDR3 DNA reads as TGTGCCAGCTCACCAATACCAGGAGGATCCTCTGGGGCCAACGTCCTGACTTTC.

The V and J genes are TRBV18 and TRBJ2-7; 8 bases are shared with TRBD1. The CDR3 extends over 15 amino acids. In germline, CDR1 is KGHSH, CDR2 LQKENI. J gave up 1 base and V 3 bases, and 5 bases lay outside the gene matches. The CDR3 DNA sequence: TGTGCCAGCTCACCGACAGGGGAAGTTTCCTACGAGCAGTACTTC. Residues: CASSPTGEVSYEQYF.

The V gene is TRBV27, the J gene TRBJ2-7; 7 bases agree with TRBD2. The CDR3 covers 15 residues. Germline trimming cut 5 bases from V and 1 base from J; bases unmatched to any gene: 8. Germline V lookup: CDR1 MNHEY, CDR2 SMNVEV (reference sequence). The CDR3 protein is CASSLTSDQSYEQYF. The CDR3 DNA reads TGTGCCAGCAGTCTTACTAGCGATCAATCCTACGAGCAGTACTTC.

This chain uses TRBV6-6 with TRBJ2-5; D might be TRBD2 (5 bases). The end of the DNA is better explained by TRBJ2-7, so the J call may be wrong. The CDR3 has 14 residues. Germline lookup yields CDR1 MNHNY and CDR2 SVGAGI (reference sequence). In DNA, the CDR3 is TGTGCCAGCAGAACCAGCTTTACTAGCTACGAGCAGTACTTC. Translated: CASRTSFTSYEQYF.

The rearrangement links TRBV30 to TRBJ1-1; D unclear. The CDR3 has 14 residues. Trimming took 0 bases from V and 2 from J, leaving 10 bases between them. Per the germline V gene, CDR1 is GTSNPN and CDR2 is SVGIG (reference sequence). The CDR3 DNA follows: TGTGCCTGGAGTGTGGGCACTGTCAACACTGAAGCTTTCTTT. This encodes CAWSVGTVNTEAFF.

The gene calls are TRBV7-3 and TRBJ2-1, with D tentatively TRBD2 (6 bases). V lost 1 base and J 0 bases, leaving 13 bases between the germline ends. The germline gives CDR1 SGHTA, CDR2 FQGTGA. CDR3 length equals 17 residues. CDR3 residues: CASSLSPGRSSYNEQFF. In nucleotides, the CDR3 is TGTGCCAGCAGCTTAAGTCCGGGGAGGAGCTCCTACAATGAGCAGTTCTTC.

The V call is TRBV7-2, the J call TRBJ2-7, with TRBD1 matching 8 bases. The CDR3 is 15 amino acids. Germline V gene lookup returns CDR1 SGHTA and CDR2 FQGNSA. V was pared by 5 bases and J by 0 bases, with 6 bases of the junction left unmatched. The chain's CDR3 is CASSPRTGFSYEQYF. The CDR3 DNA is TGTGCCAGCAGCCCACGGACAGGGTTCTCCTACGAGCAGTACTTC.

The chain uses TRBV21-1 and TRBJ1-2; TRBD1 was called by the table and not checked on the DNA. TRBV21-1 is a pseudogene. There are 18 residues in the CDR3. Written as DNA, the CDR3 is TGTGCCAGCAGCAAAGAGGACAGGGCGGCTGTGACCTTCTATGGCTACACCTTC. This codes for CASSKEDRAAVTFYGYTF.

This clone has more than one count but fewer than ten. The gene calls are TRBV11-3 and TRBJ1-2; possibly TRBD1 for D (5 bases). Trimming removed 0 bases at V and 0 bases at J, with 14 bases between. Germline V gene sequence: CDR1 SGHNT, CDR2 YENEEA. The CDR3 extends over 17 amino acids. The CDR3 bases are TGTGCCAGCAGCTTAGATTTTGTTACGGACACTAACTATGGCTACACCTTC. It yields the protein CASSLDFVTDTNYGYTF.

CDR3 sequence reads: CASSQGYGYNEQFF. CDR3 DNA: TGTGCCAGCAGCCAAGGCTACGGGTACAATGAGCAGTTCTTC. The chain joins TRBV7-2 to TRBJ2-1; D remains unclear. Deletions cut 5 bases from V and 4 bases from J, with 12 bases between. This CDR3 has 14 residues. Germline V gives CDR1 SGHTA, CDR2 FQGNSA.

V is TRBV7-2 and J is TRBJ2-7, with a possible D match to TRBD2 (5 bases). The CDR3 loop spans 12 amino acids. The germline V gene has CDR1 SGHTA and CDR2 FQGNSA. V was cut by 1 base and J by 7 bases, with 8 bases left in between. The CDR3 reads CASSLDSGEQYF. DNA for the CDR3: TGTGCCAGCAGCTTAGACTCGGGGGAGCAGTACTTC.

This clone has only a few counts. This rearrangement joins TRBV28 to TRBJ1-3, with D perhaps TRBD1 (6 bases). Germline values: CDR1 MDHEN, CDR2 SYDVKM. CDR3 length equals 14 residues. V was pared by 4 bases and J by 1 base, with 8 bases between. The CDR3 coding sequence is TGTGCCAGCAGTTATCAGGGGTCTGGAAACACCATATATTTT. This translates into CASSYQGSGNTIYF.

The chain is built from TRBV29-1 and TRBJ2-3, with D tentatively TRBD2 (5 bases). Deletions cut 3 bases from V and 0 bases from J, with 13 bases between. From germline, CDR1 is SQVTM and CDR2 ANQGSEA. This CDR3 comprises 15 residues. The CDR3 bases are TGCAGCGTTGAGCATGAGGGCAGTAGCACAGATACGCAGTATTTT. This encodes CSVEHEGSSTDTQYF.

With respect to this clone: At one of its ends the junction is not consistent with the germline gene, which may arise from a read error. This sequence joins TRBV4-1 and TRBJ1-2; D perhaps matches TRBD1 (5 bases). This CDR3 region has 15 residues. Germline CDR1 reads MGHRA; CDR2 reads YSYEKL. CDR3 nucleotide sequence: TGCGCCAGCAGCCGGGGACTCAAAGCTTACGATGGCCACACCTTC. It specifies CASSRGLKAYDGHTF.

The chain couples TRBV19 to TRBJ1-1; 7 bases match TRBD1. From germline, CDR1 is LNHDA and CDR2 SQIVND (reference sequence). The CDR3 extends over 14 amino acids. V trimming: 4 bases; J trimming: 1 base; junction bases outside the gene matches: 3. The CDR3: CASSTGTANTEAFF. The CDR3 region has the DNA TGTGCCAGTAGTACAGGGACAGCGAACACTGAAGCTTTCTTT.